The clone carrying this TCR beta chain showed up just a few times. Its antigen remains unknown. This record comes from a study of T cells after yellow fever vaccination. The study's findings and limits: When the response was secondary, it was weaker but reached its peak faster, day 5 versus 15.

TCRdb passed the 5' RACE reads through MiXCR, listing each CDR3 protein once. The data contain hundreds of thousands of distinct CDR3 sequences, about 8.7% of them singletons. This CDR3 region has 15 residues. Germline CDR1 is SGHTA and CDR2 is FQGNSA. V trimming: 3 bases; J trimming: 10 bases; junction bases outside the gene matches: 10. The specimen was PBMCs, collected on the day of the first yellow fever vaccination. The sequence was collected from a man aged 18-30 years who received the YFV17D yellow fever vaccine. The gene calls are TRBV7-2 and TRBJ1-4; 8 bases match TRBD1. The CDR3 reads CASSFMDREFAKLFF. CDR3 DNA sequence: TGTGCCAGCAGCTTTATGGACAGGGAGTTTGCAAAACTGTTTTTT.